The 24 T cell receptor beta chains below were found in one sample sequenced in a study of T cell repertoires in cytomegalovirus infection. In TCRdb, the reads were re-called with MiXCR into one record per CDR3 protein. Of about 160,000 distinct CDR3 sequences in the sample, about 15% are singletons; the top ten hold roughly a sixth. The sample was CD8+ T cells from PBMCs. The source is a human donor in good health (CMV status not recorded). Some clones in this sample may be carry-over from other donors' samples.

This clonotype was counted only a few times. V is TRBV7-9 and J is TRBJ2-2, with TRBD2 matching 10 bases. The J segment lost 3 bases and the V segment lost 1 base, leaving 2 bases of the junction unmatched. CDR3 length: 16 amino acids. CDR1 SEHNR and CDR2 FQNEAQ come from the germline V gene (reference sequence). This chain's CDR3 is CASSLVSGGDTGELFF. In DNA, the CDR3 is TGTGCCAGCAGCTTAGTCAGCGGGGGGGACACCGGGGAGCTGTTTTTT.

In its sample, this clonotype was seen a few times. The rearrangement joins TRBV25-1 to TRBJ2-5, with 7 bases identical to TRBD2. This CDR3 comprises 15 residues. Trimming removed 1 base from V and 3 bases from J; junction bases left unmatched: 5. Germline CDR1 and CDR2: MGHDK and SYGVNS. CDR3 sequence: CASSELGGDEETQYF. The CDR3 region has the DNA TGTGCCAGCAGTGAATTGGGGGGGGATGAAGAGACCCAGTACTTC.

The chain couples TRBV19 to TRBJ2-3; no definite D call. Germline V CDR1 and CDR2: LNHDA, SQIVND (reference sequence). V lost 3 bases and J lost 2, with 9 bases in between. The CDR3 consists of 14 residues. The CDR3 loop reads CASSMGSFTDTQYF. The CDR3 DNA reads TGTGCCAGTAGTATGGGGTCATTCACAGATACGCAGTATTTT.

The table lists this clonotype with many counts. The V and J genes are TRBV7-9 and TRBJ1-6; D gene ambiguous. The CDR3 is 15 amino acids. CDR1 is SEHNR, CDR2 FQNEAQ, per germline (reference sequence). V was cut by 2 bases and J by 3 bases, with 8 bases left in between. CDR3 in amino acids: CASSLLTLYNSPLHF. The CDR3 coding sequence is TGTGCCAGCAGCTTACTGACCCTCTATAATTCACCCCTCCACTTT.

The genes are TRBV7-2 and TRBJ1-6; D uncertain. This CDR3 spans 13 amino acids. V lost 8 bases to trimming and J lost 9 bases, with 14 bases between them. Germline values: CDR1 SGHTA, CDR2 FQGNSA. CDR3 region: CASEAGFGSPLHF. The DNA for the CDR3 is TGTGCCAGCGAAGCCGGGTTTGGTTCACCCCTCCACTTT.

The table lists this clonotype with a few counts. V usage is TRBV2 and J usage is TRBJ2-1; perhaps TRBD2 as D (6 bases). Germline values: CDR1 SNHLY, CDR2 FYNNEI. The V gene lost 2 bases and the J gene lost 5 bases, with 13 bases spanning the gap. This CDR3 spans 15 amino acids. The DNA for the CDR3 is TGTGCCAGCAGTGAAACTAGCTTACAAGACAATGAGCAGTTCTTC. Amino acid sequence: CASSETSLQDNEQFF.

The CDR3 spells CASSSDGTSGYNEQFF. CDR3 nucleotides: TGTGCCAGCAGTTCTGACGGGACTAGCGGCTACAATGAGCAGTTCTTC. The chain recombines TRBV27 with TRBJ2-1, with 11 bases fitting TRBD2. Germline V gene sequence: CDR1 MNHEY, CDR2 SMNVEV (reference sequence). The trim removed 4 bases at V and 3 bases at J, leaving 5 bases unmatched. This CDR3 has 16 amino acids.

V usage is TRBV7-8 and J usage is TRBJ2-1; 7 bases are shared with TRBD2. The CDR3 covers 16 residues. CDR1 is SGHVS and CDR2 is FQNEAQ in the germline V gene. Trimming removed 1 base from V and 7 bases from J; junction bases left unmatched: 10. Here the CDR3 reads CASSLVSTSAGNEQFF. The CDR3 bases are TGTGCCAGCAGCTTAGTCTCCACTAGCGCTGGGAATGAGCAGTTCTTC.

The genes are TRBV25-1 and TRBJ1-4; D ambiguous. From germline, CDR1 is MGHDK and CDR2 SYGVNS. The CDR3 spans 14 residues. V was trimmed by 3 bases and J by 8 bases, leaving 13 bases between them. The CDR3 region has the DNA TGTGCCAGCAGTGAGCGTCGTTACGGAGAAAAACTGTTTTTT. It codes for CASSERRYGEKLFF.

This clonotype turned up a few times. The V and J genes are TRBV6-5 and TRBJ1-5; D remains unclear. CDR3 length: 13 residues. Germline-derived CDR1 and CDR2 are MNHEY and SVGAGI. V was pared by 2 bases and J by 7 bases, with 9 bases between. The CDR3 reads CASSYRAEQPQHF. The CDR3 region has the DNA TGTGCCAGCAGTTACCGGGCCGAGCAGCCCCAGCATTTT.

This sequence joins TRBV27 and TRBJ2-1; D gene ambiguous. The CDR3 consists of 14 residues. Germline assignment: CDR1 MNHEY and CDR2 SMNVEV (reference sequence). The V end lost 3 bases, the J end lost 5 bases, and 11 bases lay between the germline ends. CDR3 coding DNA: TGTGCCAGCAGTTTTTTAGGCAGAAACAATGAGCAGTTCTTC. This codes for CASSFLGRNNEQFF.

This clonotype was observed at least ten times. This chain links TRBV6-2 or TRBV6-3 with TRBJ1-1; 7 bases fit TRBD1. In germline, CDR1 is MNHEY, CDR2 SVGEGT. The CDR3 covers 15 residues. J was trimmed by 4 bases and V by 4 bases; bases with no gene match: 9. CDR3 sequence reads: CASSSPTGYITEAFF. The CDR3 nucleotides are TGTGCCAGCAGTTCGCCGACAGGGTATATCACTGAAGCTTTCTTT.

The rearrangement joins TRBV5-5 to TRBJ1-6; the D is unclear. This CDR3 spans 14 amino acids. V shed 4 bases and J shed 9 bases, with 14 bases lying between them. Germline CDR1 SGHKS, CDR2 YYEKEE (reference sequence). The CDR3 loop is CASSLTITGSPLHF. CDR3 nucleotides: TGTGCCAGCAGCCTAACAATAACGGGTTCACCCCTCCACTTT. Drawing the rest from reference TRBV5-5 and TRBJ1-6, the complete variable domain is DAGVTQSPTHLIKTRGQQVTLRCSPISGHKSVSWYQQVLGQGPQFIFQYYEKEERGRGNFPDRFSARQFPNYSSELNVNALLLGDSALYLCASSLTITGSPLHFGNGTRLTVT.

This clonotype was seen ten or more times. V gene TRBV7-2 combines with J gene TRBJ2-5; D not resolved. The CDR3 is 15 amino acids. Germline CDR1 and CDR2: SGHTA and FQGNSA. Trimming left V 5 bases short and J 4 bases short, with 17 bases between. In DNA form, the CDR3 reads TGTGCCAGCAGCCCCTCGGGCAGACCCCGAGAGACCCAGTACTTC. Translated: CASSPSGRPRETQYF.

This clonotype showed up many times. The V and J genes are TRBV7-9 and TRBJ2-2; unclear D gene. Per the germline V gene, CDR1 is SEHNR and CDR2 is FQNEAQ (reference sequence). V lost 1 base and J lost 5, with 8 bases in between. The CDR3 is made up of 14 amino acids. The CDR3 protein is CASSLERWTGELFF. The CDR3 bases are TGTGCCAGCAGCTTAGAACGGTGGACCGGGGAGCTGTTTTTT.

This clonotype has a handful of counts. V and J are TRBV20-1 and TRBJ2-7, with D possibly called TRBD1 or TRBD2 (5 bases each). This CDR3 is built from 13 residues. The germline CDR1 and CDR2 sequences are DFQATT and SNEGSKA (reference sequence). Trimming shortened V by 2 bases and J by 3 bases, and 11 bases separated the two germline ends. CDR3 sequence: CSARSGQDYEQYF. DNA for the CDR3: TGCAGTGCTAGATCGGGGCAGGACTACGAGCAGTACTTC.

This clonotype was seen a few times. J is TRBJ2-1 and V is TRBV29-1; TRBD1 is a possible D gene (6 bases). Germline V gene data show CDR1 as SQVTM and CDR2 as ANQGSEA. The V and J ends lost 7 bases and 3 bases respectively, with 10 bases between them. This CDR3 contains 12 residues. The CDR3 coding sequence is TGCAGCGACATAGGGGGCTACAATGAGCAGTTCTTC. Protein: CSDIGGYNEQFF.

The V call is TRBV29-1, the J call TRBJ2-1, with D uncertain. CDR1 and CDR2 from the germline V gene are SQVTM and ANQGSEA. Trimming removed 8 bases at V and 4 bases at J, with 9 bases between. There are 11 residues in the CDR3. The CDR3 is CSPSLYNEQFF. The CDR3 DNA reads TGCAGCCCCAGTTTATACAATGAGCAGTTCTTC.

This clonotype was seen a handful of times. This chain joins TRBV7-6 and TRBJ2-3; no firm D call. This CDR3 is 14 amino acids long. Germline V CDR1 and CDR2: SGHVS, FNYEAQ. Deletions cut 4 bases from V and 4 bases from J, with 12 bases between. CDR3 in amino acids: CASSSRRASDTQYF. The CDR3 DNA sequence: TGTGCCAGCAGCTCGCGCCGGGCTTCAGATACGCAGTATTTT.

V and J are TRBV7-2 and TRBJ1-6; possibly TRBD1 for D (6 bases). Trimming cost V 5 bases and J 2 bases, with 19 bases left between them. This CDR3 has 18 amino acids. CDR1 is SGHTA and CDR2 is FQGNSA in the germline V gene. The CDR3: CASSRGRTAGPYNSPLHF. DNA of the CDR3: TGTGCCAGCAGCCGGGGTCGGACAGCTGGCCCCTATAATTCACCCCTCCACTTT.

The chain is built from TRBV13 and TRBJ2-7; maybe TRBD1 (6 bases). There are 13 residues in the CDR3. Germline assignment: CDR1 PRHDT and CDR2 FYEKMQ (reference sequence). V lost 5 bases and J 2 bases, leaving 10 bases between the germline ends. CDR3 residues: CASSENRAYEQYF. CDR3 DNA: TGTGCCAGCAGCGAGAACAGGGCCTACGAGCAGTACTTC.

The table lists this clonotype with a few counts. For the CDR3, the DNA is TGTGCCAGCACCGGATTGGGAGGATCCACAGATACGCAGTATTTT. As protein: CASTGLGGSTDTQYF. The genes are TRBV6-1 and TRBJ2-3; possibly TRBD2 for D (6 bases). CDR1 MNHNS and CDR2 SASEGT come from the germline V gene. This CDR3 spans 15 amino acids. The V and J ends lost 7 bases and 2 bases respectively, with 16 bases between them.

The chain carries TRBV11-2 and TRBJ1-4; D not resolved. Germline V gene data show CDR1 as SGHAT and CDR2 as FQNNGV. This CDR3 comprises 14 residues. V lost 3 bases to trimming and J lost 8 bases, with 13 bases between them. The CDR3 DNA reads TGTGCCAGCAGCTTTCGAGGGAGCGGGGAAAAACTGTTTTTT. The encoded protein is CASSFRGSGEKLFF.

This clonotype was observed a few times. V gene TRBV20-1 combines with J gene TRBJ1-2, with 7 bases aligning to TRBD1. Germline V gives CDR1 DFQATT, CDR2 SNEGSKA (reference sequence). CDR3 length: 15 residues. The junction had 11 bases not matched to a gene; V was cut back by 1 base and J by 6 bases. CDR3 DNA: TGCAGTGCTAGAGTAGAGGGGAAGGGGGCGGATGGCTACACCTTC. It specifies CSARVEGKGADGYTF.